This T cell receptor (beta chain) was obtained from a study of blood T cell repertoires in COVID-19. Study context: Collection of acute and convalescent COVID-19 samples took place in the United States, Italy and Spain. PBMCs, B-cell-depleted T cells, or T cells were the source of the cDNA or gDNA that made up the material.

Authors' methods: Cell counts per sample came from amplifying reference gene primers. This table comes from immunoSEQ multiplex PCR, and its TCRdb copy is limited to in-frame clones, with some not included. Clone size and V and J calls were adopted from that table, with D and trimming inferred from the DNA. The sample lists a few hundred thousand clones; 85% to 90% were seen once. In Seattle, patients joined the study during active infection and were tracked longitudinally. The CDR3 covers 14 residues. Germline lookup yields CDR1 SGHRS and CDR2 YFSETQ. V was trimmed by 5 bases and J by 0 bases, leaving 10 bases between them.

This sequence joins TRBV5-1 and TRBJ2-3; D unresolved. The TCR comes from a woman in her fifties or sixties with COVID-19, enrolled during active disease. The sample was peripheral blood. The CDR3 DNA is TGCGCCAGCAGGAGAACCACTAGCACAGATACGCAGTATTTT. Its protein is CASRRTTSTDTQYF.